Following are 8 T cell receptor beta chains from one sample sequenced in a study of T cell repertoires in cytomegalovirus infection. Via MiXCR, TCRdb re-called the reads, giving one row per CDR3 protein. The table includes 650,000 to 900,000 distinct CDR3 sequences, around a third detected once. No antigen has been assigned to these receptors. The source was cultured CD8+ T cells from PBMCs, collected from culture after CMV antigen stimulation. Receptors were obtained from a human donor in good health (CMV status not recorded). Some clones in this sample may be carry-over from other donors' samples.

The chain recombines TRBV10-3 with TRBJ2-7; D is possibly TRBD1 (5 bases). Trimming removed 2 bases at V and 3 bases at J, with 8 bases between. Germline V gene lookup returns CDR1 ENHRY and CDR2 SYGVKD. The CDR3 loop spans 13 amino acids. This CDR3 reads CAISEGTGYEQYV. The CDR3 DNA reads TGTGCCATCAGTGAGGGTACAGGCTACGAGCAGTACGTC.

V is TRBV6-6 and J is TRBJ1-2, with no clear D. Germline CDR1 and CDR2: MNHNY and SVGAGI (reference sequence). This CDR3 comprises 18 residues. Trimming cost V 2 bases and J 0 bases, with 19 bases left between them. This chain's CDR3 is CASSYPLTGLLPNYGYTF. DNA of the CDR3: TGTGCCAGCAGTTACCCTCTAACGGGTCTCCTACCTAACTATGGCTACACCTTC.

This clonotype was counted between two and nine times. DNA for the CDR3: TGCGCCAGCAGCCAATCGGACAGCCACCCGCAGTATTTT. This translates into CASSQSDSHPQYF. This chain joins TRBV4-1 and TRBJ2-3; D might be TRBD1 (6 bases). The CDR3 totals 13 residues. CDR1 is MGHRA, CDR2 YSYEKL, per germline. V was cut by 2 bases and J by 10 bases, with 13 bases left in between.

This clonotype was seen more than once but under ten times. The CDR3: CASSYGGGGPPHSVAEAFF. Written as DNA, the CDR3 is TGTGCCAGCAGCTACGGCGGTGGGGGACCGCCACATTCGGTCGCTGAAGCTTTCTTT. The chain carries TRBV7-6 and TRBJ1-1, with D possibly being TRBD1 (5 bases). V lost 4 bases and J lost 6, with 30 bases in between. The CDR3 is 19 amino acids. Germline CDR1 and CDR2: SGHVS and FNYEAQ.

The rearrangement joins TRBV27 to TRBJ1-5; D remains ambiguous. CDR3 length: 12 amino acids. Trimming pared 8 bases from V and 9 bases from J, leaving 14 bases between. Germline V gives CDR1 MNHEY, CDR2 SMNVEV (reference sequence). The CDR3 coding sequence is TGTGCCAGCTCTCCGGGAGACCGGCCCCAGCATTTT. Protein sequence: CASSPGDRPQHF.

The table lists this clonotype with a few counts. The genes are TRBV7-9 and TRBJ1-3; D gene ambiguous. The CDR3 is 16 residues long. Per germline, CDR1 SEHNR and CDR2 FQNEAQ (reference sequence). With 5 bases removed from V and 4 bases from J, the gap between germline ends came to 18 bases. The CDR3 protein is CASSPDRGPSGNTIYF. CDR3 DNA: TGTGCCAGCAGCCCCGATCGCGGGCCCTCCGGAAACACCATATATTTT. Drawing the rest from reference TRBV7-9 and TRBJ1-3, the complete variable domain is DTGVSQNPRHKITKRGQNVTFRCDPISEHNRLYWYRQTLGQGPEFLTYFQNEAQLEKSRLLSDRFSAERPKGSFSTLEIQRTEQGDSAMYLCASSPDRGPSGNTIYFGEGSWLTVV.

This clonotype was recorded many times. The V call is TRBV7-2, the J call TRBJ2-7; D unclear. Per the germline V gene, CDR1 is SGHTA and CDR2 is FQGNSA. The V end lost 2 bases, the J end lost 2 bases, and 7 bases lay between the germline ends. CDR3 length: 13 residues. CDR3 sequence (DNA): TGTGCCAGCAGCTTAATCGAAACCTACGAGCAGTACGTC. Amino acids: CASSLIETYEQYV.

This sequence joins TRBV25-1 and TRBJ1-2; D remains unclear. The CDR3 has 14 amino acids. The V gene's germline CDR1 is MGHDK and CDR2 SYGVNS. Trimming cost V 0 bases and J 8 bases, with 13 bases left between them. The DNA of the CDR3 is TGTGCCAGCAGTGAATATGGGGTAACGTCCGGCTACACCTTC. Translation: CASSEYGVTSGYTF.